This T cell receptor (beta chain) emerged from a study of OX40 agonist ivuxolimab in advanced cancers. Findings and caveats of the study: Dosing at 0.1 to 3.0 mg/kg was accompanied by clonal expansion of CD4+ and CD8+ blood T cells by week 6. Also present in some nonresponders was a low level of normalized T-cell clonal expansion.

This clone showed up just once. Its antigen remains unidentified. The germline V and J ends were trimmed by 3 bases and 1 base, with 13 bases remaining between them. The CDR3 consists of 16 residues. From germline, CDR1 is SNHLY and CDR2 FYNNEI. Patients who had autoimmune disease history or got systemic immunosuppression were left out. Assay used: immunoSEQ multiplex PCR; TCRdb lists only in-frame clones, some missing. Of fewer than 70,000 clones detected, roughly 85% appear once; the ten largest clones hold about 3%. The receptor comes from an adult with an advanced solid tumor such as melanoma, head and neck, liver or kidney cancer. V and J are TRBV2 and TRBJ1-5; D ambiguous. The sequencing here drew on CD4+ or CD8+ T cells sorted from blood, taken in a trial of the OX40 agonist ivuxolimab. CDR3 coding DNA: TGTGCCAGCAGTGATATGCGACTGGGGAGCAATCAGCCCCAGCATTTT. Amino acids: CASSDMRLGSNQPQHF.